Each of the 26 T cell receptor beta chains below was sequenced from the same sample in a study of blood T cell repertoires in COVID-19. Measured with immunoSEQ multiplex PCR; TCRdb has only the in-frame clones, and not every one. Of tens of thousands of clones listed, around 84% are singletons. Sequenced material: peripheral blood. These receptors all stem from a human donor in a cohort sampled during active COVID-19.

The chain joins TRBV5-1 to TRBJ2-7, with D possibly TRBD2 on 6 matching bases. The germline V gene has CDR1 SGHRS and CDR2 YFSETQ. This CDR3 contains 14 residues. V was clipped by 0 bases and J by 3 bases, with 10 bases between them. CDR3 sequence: CASSLAQGGYEQYF. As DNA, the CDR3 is TGCGCCAGCAGCTTGGCTCAGGGAGGCTACGAGCAGTACTTC.

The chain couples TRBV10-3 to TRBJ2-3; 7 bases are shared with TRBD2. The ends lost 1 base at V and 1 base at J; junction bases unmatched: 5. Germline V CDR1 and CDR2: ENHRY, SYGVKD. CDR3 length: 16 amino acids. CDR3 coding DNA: TGTGCCATCAGTGAGTTTGCGGGGGACCGCACAGATACGCAGTATTTT. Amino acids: CAISEFAGDRTDTQYF.

The CDR3 nucleotides read TGTGCCAGCAGCCGAACGGGACTAGTTTCCAATGAGCAGTTCTTC. Residues: CASSRTGLVSNEQFF. The chain couples TRBV7-9 to TRBJ2-1, with TRBD2 matching 8 bases. Per germline, CDR1 SEHNR and CDR2 FQNEAQ (reference sequence). With V trimmed by 5 bases and J by 6 bases, 9 bases remained unmatched. The CDR3 runs to 15 residues. The whole variable domain, remainder taken from reference TRBV7-9 and TRBJ2-1, is DTGVSQNPRHKITKRGQNVTFRCDPISEHNRLYWYRQTLGQGPEFLTYFQNEAQLEKSRLLSDRFSAERPKGSFSTLEIQRTEQGDSAMYLCASSRTGLVSNEQFFGPGTRLTVL.

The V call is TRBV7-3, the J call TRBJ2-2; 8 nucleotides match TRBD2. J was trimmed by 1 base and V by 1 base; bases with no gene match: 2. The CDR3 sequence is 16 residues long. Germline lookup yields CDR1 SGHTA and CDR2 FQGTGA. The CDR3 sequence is CASSLITSGNTGELFF. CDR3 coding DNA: TGTGCCAGCAGCTTAATCACTAGCGGGAACACCGGGGAGCTGTTTTTT.

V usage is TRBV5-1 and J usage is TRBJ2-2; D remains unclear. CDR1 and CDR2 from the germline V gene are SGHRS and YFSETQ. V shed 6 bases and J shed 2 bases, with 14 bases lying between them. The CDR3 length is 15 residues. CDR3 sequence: CASTLFQVNTGELFF. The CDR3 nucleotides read TGCGCCAGCACCCTGTTCCAGGTTAACACCGGGGAGCTGTTTTTT.

The CDR3 sequence is CASSGGFEAFF. The CDR3 coding sequence is TGTGCCAGTAGTGGAGGGTTTGAAGCTTTCTTT. The chain uses TRBV19 and TRBJ1-1; D remains ambiguous. Germline CDR1 and CDR2: LNHDA and SQIVND (reference sequence). Deletions cut 5 bases from V and 7 bases from J, with 8 bases between. The CDR3 sequence is 11 residues long.

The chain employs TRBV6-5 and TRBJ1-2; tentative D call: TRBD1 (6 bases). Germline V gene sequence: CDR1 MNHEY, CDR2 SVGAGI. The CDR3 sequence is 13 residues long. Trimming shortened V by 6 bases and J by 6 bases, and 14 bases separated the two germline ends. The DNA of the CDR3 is TGTGCCAGCAGAGTTACAGGGAAAGATGGCTACACCTTC. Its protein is CASRVTGKDGYTF.

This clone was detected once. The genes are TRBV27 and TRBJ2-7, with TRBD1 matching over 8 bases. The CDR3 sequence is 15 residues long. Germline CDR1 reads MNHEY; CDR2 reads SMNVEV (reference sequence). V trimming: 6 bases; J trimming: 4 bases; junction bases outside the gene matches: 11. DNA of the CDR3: TGTGCCAGCAGCTCGGACAGGGCAAGAGTTTACGAGCAGTACTTC. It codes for CASSSDRARVYEQYF.

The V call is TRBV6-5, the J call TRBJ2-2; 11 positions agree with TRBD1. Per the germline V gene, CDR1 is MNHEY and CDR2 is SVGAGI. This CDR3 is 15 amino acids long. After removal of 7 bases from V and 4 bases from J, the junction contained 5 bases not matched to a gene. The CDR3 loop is CASKRTGGLTGELFF. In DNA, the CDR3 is TGTGCCAGCAAACGGACAGGGGGCCTCACCGGGGAGCTGTTTTTT.

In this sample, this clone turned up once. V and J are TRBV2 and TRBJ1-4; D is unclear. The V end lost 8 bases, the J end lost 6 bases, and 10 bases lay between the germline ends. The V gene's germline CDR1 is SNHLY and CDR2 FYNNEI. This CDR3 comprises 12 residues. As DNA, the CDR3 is TGTGCCAGCGTAGGAGAGGATGAAAAACTGTTTTTT. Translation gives CASVGEDEKLFF.

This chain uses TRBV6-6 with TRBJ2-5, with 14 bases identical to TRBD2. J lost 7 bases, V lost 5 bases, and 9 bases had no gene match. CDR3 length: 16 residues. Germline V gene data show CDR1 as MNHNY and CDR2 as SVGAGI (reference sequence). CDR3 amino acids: CASSRMTSGRAATQYF. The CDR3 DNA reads TGTGCCAGCAGTCGAATGACTAGCGGGAGGGCCGCGACCCAGTACTTC.

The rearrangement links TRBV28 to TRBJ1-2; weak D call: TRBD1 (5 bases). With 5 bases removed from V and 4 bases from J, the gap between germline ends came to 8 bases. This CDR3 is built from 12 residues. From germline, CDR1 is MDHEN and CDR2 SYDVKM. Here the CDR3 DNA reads TGTGCCAGCAGTACTCAGGGCTATGGCTACACCTTC. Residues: CASSTQGYGYTF.

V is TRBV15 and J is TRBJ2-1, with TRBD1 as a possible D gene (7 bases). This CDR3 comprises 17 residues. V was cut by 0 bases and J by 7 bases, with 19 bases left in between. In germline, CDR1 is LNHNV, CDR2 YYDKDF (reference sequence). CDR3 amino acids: CATSRDSQGGYTNEQFF. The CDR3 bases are TGTGCCACCAGCAGAGACAGTCAGGGGGGATACACGAATGAGCAGTTCTTC.

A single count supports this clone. The DNA for the CDR3 is TGTGCCAGCAGTGACTCAGACCTCAGGGCCAGGGGCTACACCTTC. It yields the protein CASSDSDLRARGYTF. V and J are TRBV25-1 and TRBJ1-2; D possibly corresponds to TRBD1 (5 bases). Germline V gene sequence: CDR1 MGHDK, CDR2 SYGVNS. The CDR3 consists of 15 residues. Trimming stripped 3 bases from V and 8 bases from J, with 19 bases between.

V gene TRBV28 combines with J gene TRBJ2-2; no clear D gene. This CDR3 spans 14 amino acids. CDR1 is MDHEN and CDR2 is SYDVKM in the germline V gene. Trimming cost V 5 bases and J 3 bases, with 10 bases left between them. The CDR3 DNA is TGTGCCAGCAGTCCTGACGGGTACACCGGGGAGCTGTTTTTT. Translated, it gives CASSPDGYTGELFF. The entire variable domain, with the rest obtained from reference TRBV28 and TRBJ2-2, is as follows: DVKVTQSSRYLVKRTGEKVFLECVQDMDHENMFWYRQDPGLGLRLIYFSYDVKMKEKGDIPEGYSVSREKKERFSLILESASTNQTSMYLCASSPDGYTGELFFGEGSRLTVL.

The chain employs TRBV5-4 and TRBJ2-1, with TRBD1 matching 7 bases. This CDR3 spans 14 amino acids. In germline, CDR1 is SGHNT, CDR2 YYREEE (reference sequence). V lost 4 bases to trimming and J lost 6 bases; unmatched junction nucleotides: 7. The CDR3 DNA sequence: TGTGCCAGCAGCCTCCGGACAGGCCTCAATGAGCAGTTCTTC. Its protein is CASSLRTGLNEQFF. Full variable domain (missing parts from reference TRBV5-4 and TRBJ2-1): ETGVTQSPTHLIKTRGQQVTLRCSSQSGHNTVSWYQQALGQGPQFIFQYYREEENGRGNFPPRFSGLQFPNYSSELNVNALELDDSALYLCASSLRTGLNEQFFGPGTRLTVL.

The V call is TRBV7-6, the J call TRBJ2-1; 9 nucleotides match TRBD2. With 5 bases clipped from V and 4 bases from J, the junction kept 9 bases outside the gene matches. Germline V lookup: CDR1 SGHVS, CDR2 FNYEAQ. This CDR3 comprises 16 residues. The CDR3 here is CASSASLAGSYNEQFF. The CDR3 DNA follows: TGTGCCAGCAGCGCCTCTCTAGCGGGGAGTTACAATGAGCAGTTCTTC.

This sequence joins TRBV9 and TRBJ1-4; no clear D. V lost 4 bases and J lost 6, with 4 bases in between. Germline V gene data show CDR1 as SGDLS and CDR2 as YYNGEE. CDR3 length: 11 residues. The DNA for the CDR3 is TGTGCCAGCAGCTCATATGAAAAACTGTTTTTT. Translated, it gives CASSSYEKLFF.

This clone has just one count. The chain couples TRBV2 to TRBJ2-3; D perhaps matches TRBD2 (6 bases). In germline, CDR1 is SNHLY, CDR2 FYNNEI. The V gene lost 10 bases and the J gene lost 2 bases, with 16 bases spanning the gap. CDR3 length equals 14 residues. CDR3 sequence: CATSIAAYTDTQYF. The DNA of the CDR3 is TGTGCCACCTCTATAGCGGCTTACACAGATACGCAGTATTTT.

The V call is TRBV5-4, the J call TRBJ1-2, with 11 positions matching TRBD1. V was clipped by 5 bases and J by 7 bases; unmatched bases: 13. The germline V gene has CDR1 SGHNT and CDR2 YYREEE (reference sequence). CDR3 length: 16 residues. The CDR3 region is CASSSGQGVRRGGYTF. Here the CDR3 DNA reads TGTGCCAGCAGTTCGGGACAGGGGGTGAGGCGGGGTGGCTACACCTTC.

The CDR3 sequence is CASSSRGTGELFF. For the CDR3, the DNA is TGTGCCAGCAGCTCCAGGGGGACCGGGGAGCTGTTTTTT. The rearrangement uses TRBV7-2 and TRBJ2-2; 7 bases match TRBD1. The CDR3 length is 13 residues. V shed 4 bases, J shed 5 bases, and the junction held 1 base outside the gene matches. Germline-derived CDR1 and CDR2 are SGHTA and FQGNSA.

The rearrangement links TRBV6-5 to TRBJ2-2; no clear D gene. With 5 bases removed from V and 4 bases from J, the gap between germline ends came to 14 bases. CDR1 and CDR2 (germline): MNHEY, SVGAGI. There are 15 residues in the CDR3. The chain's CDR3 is CASSRPTVSTGELFF. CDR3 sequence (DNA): TGTGCCAGCAGTAGACCAACAGTGAGCACCGGGGAGCTGTTTTTT.

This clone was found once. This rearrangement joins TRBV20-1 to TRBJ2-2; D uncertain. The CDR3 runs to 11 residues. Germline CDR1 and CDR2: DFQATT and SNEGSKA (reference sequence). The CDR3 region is CIEHGTGELFF. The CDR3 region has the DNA TGCATCGAGCATGGTACCGGGGAGCTGTTTTTT.

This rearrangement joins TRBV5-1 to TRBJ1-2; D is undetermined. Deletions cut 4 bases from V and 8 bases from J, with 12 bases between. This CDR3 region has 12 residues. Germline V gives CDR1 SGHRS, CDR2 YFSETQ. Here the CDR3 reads CASSAPGGGYTF. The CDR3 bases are TGCGCCAGCAGCGCCCCAGGCGGGGGCTACACCTTC.

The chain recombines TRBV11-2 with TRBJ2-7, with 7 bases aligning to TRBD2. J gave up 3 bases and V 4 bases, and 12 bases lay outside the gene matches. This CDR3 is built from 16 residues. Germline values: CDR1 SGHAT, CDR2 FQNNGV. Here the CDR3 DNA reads TGTGCCAGCAGCTCGACCATTGGGGGGGAAGGCTACGAGCAGTACTTC. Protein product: CASSSTIGGEGYEQYF.

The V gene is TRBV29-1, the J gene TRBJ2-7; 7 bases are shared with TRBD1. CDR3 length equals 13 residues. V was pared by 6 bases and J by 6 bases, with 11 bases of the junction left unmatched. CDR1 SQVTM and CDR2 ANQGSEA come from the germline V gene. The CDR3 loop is CSVVRDRASEQYF. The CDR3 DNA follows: TGCAGCGTCGTCCGAGACAGGGCCTCCGAGCAGTACTTC.